The present T cell receptor beta chain was sequenced within a study of blood T cells in healthy people across ages. Study-level findings and limits: Per million T cells, TCR beta diversity dropped about linearly as age rose.

Looked up from germline, CDR1 is SGHTA and CDR2 is FQGNSA. After removal of 5 bases from V and 2 bases from J, the junction contained 2 bases not matched to a gene. This CDR3 comprises 14 residues. The second PCR ran about 6 to 12 cycles with a sample-barcoded 5' primer and J-beta primers. Each TCR beta cDNA got a 12-nucleotide random molecular identifier. The yield of each sample was at least 3 million CDR3-containing paired-end reads. One entry per CDR3 protein, called by TCRdb with MiXCR from the 5' RACE reads. Found here are 550,000 to 600,000 distinct CDR3 sequences, roughly a quarter of them singletons; the top ten hold about 18%. This clonotype turned up a few times. Its matching antigen is unknown.

Sequenced material: blood. The chain carries TRBV7-2 and TRBJ1-5; 8 bases fit TRBD1. This clonotype originated in a woman aged 70-85 years in good health. CDR3 sequence (DNA): TGTGCCAGCAGCGCAGGGGGCCGCAATCAGCCCCAGCATTTT. Its translation is CASSAGGRNQPQHF.